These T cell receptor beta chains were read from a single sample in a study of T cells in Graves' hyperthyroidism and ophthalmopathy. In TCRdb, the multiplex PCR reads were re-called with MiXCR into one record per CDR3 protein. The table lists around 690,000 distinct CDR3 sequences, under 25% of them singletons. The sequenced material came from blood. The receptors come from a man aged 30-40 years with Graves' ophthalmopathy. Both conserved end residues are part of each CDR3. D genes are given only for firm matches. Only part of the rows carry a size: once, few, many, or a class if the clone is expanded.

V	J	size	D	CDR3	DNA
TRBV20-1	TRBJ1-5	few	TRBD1	CSASGGAGGQPQHF	TGCAGTGCTAGTGGTGGGGCAGGGGGGCAGCCCCAGCATTTT
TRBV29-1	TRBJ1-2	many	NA	CSVETRDGYTF	TGCAGCGTTGAAACCAGGGACGGCTACACCTTC
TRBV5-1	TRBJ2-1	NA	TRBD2	CASSLAKTGGPAEQFF	TGCGCCAGCAGCTTGGCGAAGACGGGAGGGCCGGCTGAGCAGTTCTTC
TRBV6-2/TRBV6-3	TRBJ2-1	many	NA	CASSTVLGAKGVYNEQFF	TGTGCCAGCAGTACCGTGTTGGGGGCTAAAGGAGTCTACAATGAGCAGTTCTTC
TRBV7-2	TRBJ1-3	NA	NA	CASSLEGRISGNTIYF	TGTGCCAGCAGCTTAGAGGGGAGAATCTCTGGAAACACCATATATTTT
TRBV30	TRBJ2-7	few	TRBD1	CAWSNLGTEGSYEQYF	TGTGCCTGGAGTAATTTGGGGACAGAGGGTTCCTACGAGCAGTACTTC
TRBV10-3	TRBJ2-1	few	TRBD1	CAISGYGDRAAYNEQFF	TGTGCCATCAGTGGATACGGAGACAGGGCAGCCTACAATGAGCAGTTCTTC
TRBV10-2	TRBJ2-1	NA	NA	CASSAARGYNEQFF	TGCGCCAGCAGTGCGGCCCGGGGATACAATGAGCAGTTCTTC
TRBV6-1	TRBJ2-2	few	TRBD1	CASSPLSTGWSGELFF	TGTGCCAGCAGTCCCCTATCGACAGGGTGGAGCGGGGAGCTGTTTTTT
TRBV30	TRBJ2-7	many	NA	CAWSAFSYEQYF	TGTGCCTGGAGTGCTTTTTCCTACGAGCAGTACTTC
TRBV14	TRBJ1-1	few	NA	CASSQVMGTRGTEAFF	TGTGCCAGCAGCCAAGTAATGGGGACCCGAGGGACTGAAGCTTTCTTT
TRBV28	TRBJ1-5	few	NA	CASSYSGSWGNQPQHF	TGTGCCAGCAGTTATTCAGGGAGCTGGGGCAATCAGCCCCAGCATTTT
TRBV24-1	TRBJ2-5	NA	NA	CATSDSPGRKEETQYF	TGTGCCACCAGTGATTCCCCGGGACGAAAGGAAGAGACCCAGTACTTC
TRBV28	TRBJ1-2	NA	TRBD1	CASSTDRGYTF	TGTGCCAGCAGTACGGACAGGGGCTACACCTTC
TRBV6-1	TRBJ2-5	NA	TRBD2	CASSAGTSGSYGTQYF	TGTGCCAGCAGTGCAGGGACTAGCGGGAGTTACGGGACCCAGTACTTC
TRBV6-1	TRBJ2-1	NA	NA	CASRPLSSSYNEQFF	TGTGCCAGCAGGCCCCTATCCAGCTCCTACAATGAGCAGTTCTTC
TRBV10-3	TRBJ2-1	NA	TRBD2	CAISEIGGRNEQFF	TGTGCCATCAGTGAGATAGGCGGGAGGAATGAGCAGTTCTTC
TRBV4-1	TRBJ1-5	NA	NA	CASSHPHQPQHF	TGCGCCAGCAGCCACCCCCATCAGCCCCAGCATTTT
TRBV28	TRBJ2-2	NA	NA	CASSPLDSVAELFF	TGTGCCAGCAGTCCGTTGGACAGCGTCGCGGAGCTGTTTTTT
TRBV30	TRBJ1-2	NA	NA	CAWTTTGGVGGYTF	TGTGCCTGGACCACCACGGGGGGGGTTGGGGGCTACACCTTC
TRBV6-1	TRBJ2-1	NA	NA	CASSEAGWTNHEQFF	TGTGCCAGCAGTGAAGCGGGGTGGACAAACCATGAGCAGTTCTTC
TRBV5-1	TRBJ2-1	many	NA	CASSVSGTKGNEQFF	TGCGCCAGCAGCGTATCCGGGACCAAAGGCAATGAGCAGTTCTTC
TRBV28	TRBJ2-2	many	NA	CASRTGVVRSGELFF	TGTGCCAGCAGAACAGGTGTGGTTAGGTCCGGGGAGCTGTTTTTT
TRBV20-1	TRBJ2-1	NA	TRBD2	CSARLGILSGDTYNEQFF	TGCAGTGCTAGATTGGGGATCCTTAGCGGGGATACCTACAATGAGCAGTTCTTC
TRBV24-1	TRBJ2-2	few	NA	CATSVTGELFF	TGTGCCACCAGTGTAACCGGGGAGCTGTTTTTT
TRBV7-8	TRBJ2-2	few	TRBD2	CASSLYPGGGGTGELFF	TGTGCCAGCAGCTTATACCCCGGGGGGGGGGGCACCGGGGAGCTGTTTTTT
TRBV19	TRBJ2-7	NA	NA	CASGGARPPYEQYF	TGTGCCAGTGGGGGAGCCCGGCCCCCCTACGAGCAGTACTTC
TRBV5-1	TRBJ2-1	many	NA	CASSLDTSYNEQFF	TGCGCCAGCAGCTTGGACACCTCTTACAATGAGCAGTTCTTC
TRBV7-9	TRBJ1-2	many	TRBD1	CASSLAGTDYYGYTF	TGTGCCAGCAGCTTAGCGGGGACAGATTACTATGGCTACACCTTC
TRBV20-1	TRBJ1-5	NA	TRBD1	CSAFGTENQPQHF	TGCAGTGCTTTCGGGACAGAGAATCAGCCCCAGCATTTT
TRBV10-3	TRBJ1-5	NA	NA	CAISETQGNQPQHF	TGTGCCATCAGTGAAACGCAGGGCAATCAGCCCCAGCATTTT
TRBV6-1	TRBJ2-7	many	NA	CASSEGHEQYF	TGTGCCAGCAGTGAGGGCCACGAGCAGTACTTC
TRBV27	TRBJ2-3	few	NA	CASSLIIGDTQYF	TGTGCCAGCAGTTTGATAATCGGCGATACGCAGTATTTT
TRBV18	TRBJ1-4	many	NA	CASSPQTATNEKLFF	TGTGCCAGCTCACCACAGACAGCAACTAATGAAAAACTGTTTTTT
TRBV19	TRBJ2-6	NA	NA	CASTSGIFPDSGANVLTF	TGTGCCAGTACTTCTGGGATTTTTCCCGACTCTGGGGCCAACGTCCTGACTTTC
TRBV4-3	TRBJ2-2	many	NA	CASSQDRANTGELFF	TGCGCCAGCAGCCAAGATAGGGCGAACACCGGGGAGCTGTTTTTT
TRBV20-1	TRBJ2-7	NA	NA	CSARDRGPRPNEQYF	TGCAGTGCTAGAGACAGGGGCCCCCGGCCTAACGAGCAGTACTTC
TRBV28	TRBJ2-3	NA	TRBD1	CASSSPRQGSTDTQYF	TGTGCCAGCAGTTCGCCGAGACAGGGAAGCACAGATACGCAGTATTTT
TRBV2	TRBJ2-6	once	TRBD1	CASLGQGESGANVLTF	TGTGCCAGCCTGGGACAGGGGGAGTCTGGGGCCAACGTCCTGACTTTC
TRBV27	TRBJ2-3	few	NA	CATWGADTQYF	TGTGCCACCTGGGGAGCAGATACGCAGTATTTT
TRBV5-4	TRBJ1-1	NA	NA	CASSSTTDTEAFF	TGTGCCAGCAGCTCAACTACGGATACTGAAGCTTTCTTT
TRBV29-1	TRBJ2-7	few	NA	CSVHWTGAYEQYF	TGCAGCGTCCACTGGACGGGAGCCTACGAGCAGTACTTC
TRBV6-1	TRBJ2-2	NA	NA	CASSEAGREPTGELLF	TGTGCCAGCAGTGAAGCTGGCAGGGAGCCCACCGGGGAGCTGCTTTTT
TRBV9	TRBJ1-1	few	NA	CASSATGQLNTEAFF	TGTGCCAGCAGCGCCACAGGGCAATTGAACACTGAAGCTTTCTTT
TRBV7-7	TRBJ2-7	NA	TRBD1	CASSRDRVPYNEQYF	TGTGCTAGCAGCCGAGACAGGGTCCCCTACAATGAGCAGTACTTC
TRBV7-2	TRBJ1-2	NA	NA	CASSLGWGVVGYTF	TGTGCCAGCAGCTTAGGTTGGGGGGTGGTTGGCTACACCTTC
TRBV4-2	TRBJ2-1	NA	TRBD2	CASSPLTGGSGNEQFF	TGTGCCAGCAGCCCCTTAACGGGAGGATCCGGCAATGAGCAGTTCTTC
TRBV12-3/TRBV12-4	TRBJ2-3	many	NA	CASSFQTSSADTQYF	TGTGCCAGCAGTTTCCAGACTAGTTCAGCAGATACGCAGTATTTT
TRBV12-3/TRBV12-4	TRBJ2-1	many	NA	CASSSLIAANEQFF	TGTGCCAGCAGTTCCCTAATAGCGGCCAATGAGCAGTTCTTC
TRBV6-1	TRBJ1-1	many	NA	CATAVPRMGKREAFF	TGTGCCACCGCAGTCCCCAGGATGGGGAAGCGGGAAGCTTTCTTT
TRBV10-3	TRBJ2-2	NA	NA	CAISDRRLGELFF	TGTGCCATCAGCGACCGACGACTCGGGGAGCTGTTTTTT
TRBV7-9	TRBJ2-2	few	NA	CASSFRLGSTGELFF	TGTGCCAGCAGCTTCAGACTAGGCAGCACCGGGGAGCTGTTTTTT
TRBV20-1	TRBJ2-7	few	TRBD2	CSARAGSGSFEQYF	TGCAGTGCTAGAGCCGGTAGCGGGAGTTTTGAGCAGTACTTC
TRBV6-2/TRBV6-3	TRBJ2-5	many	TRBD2	CASSYPRGRWTSGFQETQYF	TGTGCCAGCAGTTACCCAAGGGGACGTTGGACTAGCGGATTCCAAGAGACCCAGTACTTC